These 14 T cell receptor beta chains were all obtained from the same sample, sequenced in a study of graft-versus-host responses after intestinal transplantation. The table came from immunoSEQ multiplex PCR; TCRdb's copy has only in-frame clones and leaves some out. The sample shows about 97,000 clones, around nine tenths of them seen only once. Sequencing used PBMCs, obtained 450 to 480 days after intestinal transplant. Receptors were obtained from a human patient who received an intestinal transplant, so some T cells may come from the graft donor.

The genes are TRBV7-9 and TRBJ1-1; D not certain. Germline values: CDR1 SEHNR, CDR2 FQNEAQ (reference sequence). CDR3 length: 12 amino acids. The germline V and J ends were trimmed by 8 bases and 2 bases, with 9 bases remaining between them. CDR3 in DNA: TGTGCCAGCCGGGCGGTTAACACTGAAGCTTTCTTT. Translation: CASRAVNTEAFF.

This clone occurred once. V is TRBV6-5 and J is TRBJ1-2; D is ambiguous. Trimming left V 2 bases short and J 7 bases short, with 8 bases between. The length of the CDR3 is 12 residues. Germline CDR1 MNHEY, CDR2 SVGAGI. The CDR3 sequence is CASSYRDGGYTF. The DNA of the CDR3 is TGTGCCAGCAGTTACCGCGACGGTGGCTACACCTTC.

This clone was counted a single time. The V call is TRBV5-1, the J call TRBJ1-3; D gene ambiguous. This CDR3 has 14 residues. The V end lost 0 bases, the J end lost 4 bases, and 8 bases lay between the germline ends. The germline CDR1 and CDR2 sequences are SGHRS and YFSETQ. Written as DNA, the CDR3 is TGCGCCAGCAGCTTGGGGAGTGAGGGAAACACCATATATTTT. Its translation: CASSLGSEGNTIYF.

V gene TRBV7-3 combines with J gene TRBJ2-7; 7 bases agree with TRBD2. Unmatched junction bases numbered 6, after V lost 2 bases and J lost 5 bases. CDR1 SGHTA and CDR2 FQGTGA come from the germline V gene. CDR3 size: 14 residues. The CDR3: CASSLWGGSDEQYF. The CDR3 bases are TGTGCCAGCAGCTTATGGGGGGGTTCCGACGAGCAGTACTTC.

The chain employs TRBV7-9 and TRBJ1-3, with a possible D match to TRBD1 (6 bases). CDR3 length: 14 amino acids. Looked up from germline, CDR1 is SEHNR and CDR2 is FQNEAQ (reference sequence). Between the trimmed V and J ends, which lost 4 bases and 3 bases, there was a span of 10 bases. CDR3 DNA sequence: TGTGCCAGCAGCTCGCCAGGGGTTGGAAACACCATATATTTT. Its protein is CASSSPGVGNTIYF.

The count of this clone is one. The genes are TRBV7-9 and TRBJ2-3, with TRBD1 identical over 8 bases. The CDR3 loop spans 14 amino acids. J gave up 5 bases and V 5 bases, and 6 bases lay outside the gene matches. CDR1 and CDR2 from the germline V gene are SEHNR and FQNEAQ (reference sequence). CDR3 nucleotide sequence: TGTGCCAGCAGCGCAGGGGGCCTCCAAGATACGCAGTATTTT. Amino acids: CASSAGGLQDTQYF.

This clone was recorded once. This chain links TRBV12-5 with TRBJ2-3, with a weak D call TRBD1 (5 bases). V was cut by 7 bases and J by 0 bases, with 14 bases left in between. This CDR3 comprises 15 residues. Looked up from germline, CDR1 is LGHNT and CDR2 is FRNRAP. For the CDR3, the DNA is TGTGCTAGTGACCCAGGGCAGGGCAGCACAGATACGCAGTATTTT. Protein product: CASDPGQGSTDTQYF. Together with reference TRBV12-5 and TRBJ2-3, the CDR3 gives the full variable domain: DARVTQTPRHKVTEMGQEVTMRCQPILGHNTVFWYRQTMMQGLELLAYFRNRAPLDDSGMPKDRFSAEMPDATLATLKIQPSEPRDSAVYFCASDPGQGSTDTQYFGPGTRLTVL.

The J gene is TRBJ2-5, the V gene TRBV4-1; no definite D call. The J call may be wrong; the DNA end is better matched by TRBJ2-7. There are 13 residues in the CDR3. CDR1 MGHRA and CDR2 YSYEKL come from the germline V gene. CDR3 amino acids: CASSQEMNYEQYF. The CDR3 DNA sequence: TGCGCCAGCAGCCAAGAGATGAACTACGAGCAGTACTTC.

The V and J genes are TRBV6-5 and TRBJ2-3; 8 positions agree with TRBD2. V was pared by 6 bases and J by 0 bases, with 2 bases of the junction left unmatched. This CDR3 is built from 14 residues. Germline CDR1 MNHEY, CDR2 SVGAGI. The CDR3 coding sequence is TGTGCCAGCAGGCGGGGGGCAAGCACAGATACGCAGTATTTT. Encoded protein: CASRRGASTDTQYF.

The V call is TRBV19, the J call TRBJ1-1, with 9 bases aligning to TRBD1. Germline loops: CDR1 LNHDA, CDR2 SQIVND (reference sequence). The CDR3 is 14 residues long. The CDR3 coding sequence is TGTGTCACTTCATGGGGGACAGGGAATACTGAAGCTTTCTTT. It encodes CVTSWGTGNTEAFF. Full variable domain (missing parts from reference TRBV19 and TRBJ1-1): DGGITQSPKYLFRKEGQNVTLSCEQNLNHDAMYWYRQDPGQGLRLIYYSQIVNDFQKGDIAEGYSVSREKKESFPLTVTSAQKNPTAFYLCVTSWGTGNTEAFFGQGTRLTVV.

The genes are TRBV10-3 and TRBJ1-1; 8 nucleotides line up with TRBD1. Germline trimming cut 6 bases from V and 5 bases from J; bases unmatched to any gene: 8. The CDR3 contains 14 residues. The germline V gene has CDR1 ENHRY and CDR2 SYGVKD. This chain's CDR3 is CAIRGTGKMTEAFF. The CDR3 nucleotides read TGTGCCATCAGGGGGACAGGCAAAATGACTGAAGCTTTCTTT.

The chain recombines TRBV2 with TRBJ2-5; D gene uncertain. The closer fit of TRBJ2-7 to the DNA end suggests the J call may be wrong. The CDR3 runs 9 residues. Germline CDR1 reads SNHLY; CDR2 reads FYNNEI. CDR3 sequence: CASSYEQYF. As DNA, the CDR3 is TGTGCCAGCTCCTACGAGCAGTACTTC.

The chain is built from TRBV6-1 and TRBJ1-5; TRBD1 is a possible D gene (5 bases). CDR1 and CDR2 from the germline V gene are MNHNS and SASEGT. V lost 8 bases to trimming and J lost 9 bases, with 20 bases between them. The CDR3 runs 14 residues. CDR3 amino acids: CASLRDTGARPQHF. CDR3 sequence (DNA): TGTGCCAGCCTCCGAGACACAGGAGCTCGGCCCCAGCATTTT.

The rearrangement links TRBV2 to TRBJ2-2, with 9 bases lining up with TRBD1. CDR1 and CDR2 from the germline V gene are SNHLY and FYNNEI. The V gene end was trimmed by 11 bases and the J gene end by 7 bases; junction bases not matched to a gene: 8. The CDR3 runs 13 residues. This chain's CDR3 is CAGRGQGHGELFF. CDR3 bases: TGTGCCGGTAGGGGACAGGGCCACGGGGAGCTGTTTTTT.